The 4 T cell receptor beta chains given below trace back to one sample, sequenced in a study of blood T cell repertoires in COVID-19. Profiling relied on immunoSEQ multiplex PCR, and the TCRdb table lists in-frame clones only, not all of them. The sample consists of 150,000 to 250,000 clones, about 85% of them appearing once. The sequenced material came from peripheral blood. These receptors originate from a middle-aged woman with COVID-19, enrolled during active disease.

As regards this clone: This same CDR3 is encoded by further DNA sequences in the sample. The V call is TRBV7-9, the J call TRBJ2-5; 10 bases align to TRBD2. Germline V gives CDR1 SEHNR, CDR2 FQNEAQ (reference sequence). V shed 1 base, J shed 5 bases, and the junction held 4 bases outside the gene matches. The CDR3 is 15 residues long. The CDR3, as DNA: TGTGCCAGCAGCTTAGGGCTAGCGGGAGAGGAGACCCAGTACTTC. Amino acid sequence: CASSLGLAGEETQYF.

The chain has TRBV2 and TRBJ2-4; the D gene is possibly TRBD1 (6 bases). The CDR3 is 16 residues long. CDR1 is SNHLY, CDR2 FYNNEI, per germline. Trimming took 5 bases from V and 0 from J, leaving 14 bases between them. The CDR3, as DNA: TGTGCCAGCAGTCATGGACAGTCCCTAGCCAAAAACATTCAGTACTTC. This codes for CASSHGQSLAKNIQYF.

J is TRBJ2-7 and V is TRBV10-3, with 8 bases aligning to TRBD1. Trimming removed 2 bases from V and 6 bases from J; junction bases left unmatched: 0. CDR1 and CDR2 from the germline V gene are ENHRY and SYGVKD. The CDR3 loop spans 12 amino acids. The CDR3 DNA follows: TGTGCCATCAGTGAGGACAGGGGCGAGCAGTACTTC. This codes for CAISEDRGEQYF.

This chain joins TRBV7-9 and TRBJ2-1; 13 bases match TRBD2. Germline V lookup: CDR1 SEHNR, CDR2 FQNEAQ (reference sequence). Germline trimming cut 3 bases from V and 3 bases from J; bases unmatched to any gene: 5. The CDR3 is made up of 17 amino acids. In DNA, the CDR3 is TGTGCCAGCAGCTTGGAACTAGCGGGAGGGAACTACAATGAGCAGTTCTTC. It specifies CASSLELAGGNYNEQFF.